The 3 T cell receptor beta chains below were found in one sample sequenced in a study of OX40 agonist ivuxolimab in advanced cancers. Sequencing used immunoSEQ multiplex PCR; TCRdb keeps in-frame clones, though not all of them. Found here are 45,000 to 55,000 clones, about 85% of them singletons; the top ten hold more than 8.5%. The sample consisted of CD4+ or CD8+ T cells sorted from blood, taken in a trial of the OX40 agonist ivuxolimab. The receptors come from an adult with an advanced solid tumor such as melanoma, head and neck, liver or kidney cancer.

V is TRBV5-1 and J is TRBJ1-4; TRBD1 matches 7 bases. CDR3 length: 15 residues. Germline V gene sequence: CDR1 SGHRS, CDR2 YFSETQ. V lost 0 bases, J lost 4 bases, and 3 bases stayed unmatched. The CDR3 DNA reads TGCGCCAGCAGCTTGGAGGGGGCGAGTAATGAAAAACTGTTTTTT. It is translated as CASSLEGASNEKLFF.

This chain connects TRBV28 to TRBJ1-2; D unclear. Per germline, CDR1 MDHEN and CDR2 SYDVKM. With 4 bases removed from V and 7 bases from J, the gap between germline ends came to 13 bases. The CDR3 spans 13 residues. DNA for the CDR3: TGTGCCAGCAGTTCCCAAGGCACTGCTGGCTACACCTTC. It is translated as CASSSQGTAGYTF.

This clone was detected only once. As DNA, the CDR3 is TGTGCCAGCAGTTCCCCGGGGGGCCTGGCCCAGTACTTC. Residues: CASSSPGGLAQYF. This sequence joins TRBV28 and TRBJ2-5; a weak D match, TRBD2 (7 bases). There are 13 residues in the CDR3. Trimming stripped 4 bases from V and 9 bases from J, with 15 bases between. Germline CDR1 reads MDHEN; CDR2 reads SYDVKM. Filled out from reference TRBV28 and TRBJ2-5, the complete variable domain reads DVKVTQSSRYLVKRTGEKVFLECVQDMDHENMFWYRQDPGLGLRLIYFSYDVKMKEKGDIPEGYSVSREKKERFSLILESASTNQTSMYLCASSSPGGLAQYFGPGTRLLVL.